The 27 T cell receptor beta chains given below trace back to one sample, sequenced in a study of shared clonotypes between healthy human individuals. The data were produced by immunoSEQ multiplex PCR, yet TCRdb's version contains in-frame clones alone and is incomplete. The sample has about 1.5 million clones, 95% to 99% seen once; the top ten hold roughly 0.42%. Material: naive CD4+ T cells sorted from blood. The subset is: CD45RA+ positively selected. These receptors originate from a man aged 25-45 years in good health.

V gene TRBV29-1 combines with J gene TRBJ1-1; D is uncertain. This CDR3 comprises 12 residues. V was clipped by 5 bases and J by 3 bases, with 10 bases between them. Germline V gives CDR1 SQVTM, CDR2 ANQGSEA. CDR3 in amino acids: CSVLRWDTEAFF. The CDR3, as DNA: TGCAGCGTTCTGAGGTGGGACACTGAAGCTTTCTTT.

Concerning this clone: Other DNA sequences of this sample code for an identical CDR3. The chain employs TRBV5-1 and TRBJ2-1; 11 nucleotides align to TRBD1. This CDR3 has 14 residues. V lost 2 bases and J lost 7; bases outside the gene matches: 2. Germline lookup yields CDR1 SGHRS and CDR2 YFSETQ. CDR3 DNA: TGCGCCAGCAGCTTTAGGGACAGGGGGAATGAGCAGTTCTTC. Its protein is CASSFRDRGNEQFF.

This chain joins TRBV18 and TRBJ2-5; 7 bases map to TRBD1. Germline CDR1 and CDR2: KGHSH and LQKENI. The CDR3 is 13 amino acids. V was pared by 1 base and J by 4 bases, with 0 bases of the junction left unmatched. The CDR3 here is CASSPQGAETQYF. Here the CDR3 DNA reads TGTGCCAGCTCACCACAGGGGGCAGAGACCCAGTACTTC.

This rearrangement joins TRBV25-1 to TRBJ1-5; 8 bases line up with TRBD1. The V gene end was trimmed by 8 bases and the J gene end by 3 bases; junction bases not matched to a gene: 6. The CDR3 has 14 residues. Per the germline V gene, CDR1 is MGHDK and CDR2 is SYGVNS. CDR3 sequence reads: CASGPTGVNQPQHF. The CDR3 region has the DNA TGTGCCAGCGGCCCGACAGGGGTCAATCAGCCCCAGCATTTT.

This clone appeared a single time. This chain links TRBV7-2 with TRBJ1-5, with unresolved D. Germline-derived CDR1 and CDR2 are SGHTA and FQGNSA. The CDR3 is made up of 11 amino acids. V was shortened by 5 bases and J by 9 bases, with 8 bases between the two germline ends. CDR3 coding DNA: TGTGCCAGCAGCCCCGGTGGGCCCCAGCATTTT. Translation gives CASSPGGPQHF.

This chain connects TRBV5-4 to TRBJ2-7, with a possible D match to TRBD1 (6 bases). In germline, CDR1 is SGHNT, CDR2 YYREEE (reference sequence). This CDR3 contains 17 residues. The V and J ends lost 0 bases and 5 bases respectively, with 21 bases between them. The CDR3 region is CASSLGPFPATGNEQYF. As DNA, the CDR3 is TGTGCCAGCAGCTTGGGACCCTTTCCCGCTACAGGGAACGAGCAGTACTTC.

V is TRBV5-1 and J is TRBJ2-6; 7 bases align to TRBD1. CDR1 is SGHRS and CDR2 is YFSETQ in the germline V gene. V gave up 5 bases and J gave up 0 bases; unmatched junction bases: 14. There are 19 residues in the CDR3. CDR3 amino acids: CASSLRGRESRSGANVLTF. For the CDR3, the DNA is TGCGCCAGCAGTCTGAGGGGGCGCGAGTCCCGCTCTGGGGCCAACGTCCTGACTTTC.

The V gene is TRBV19, the J gene TRBJ2-7; 7 bases are a match to TRBD1. CDR1 is LNHDA and CDR2 is SQIVND in the germline V gene (reference sequence). The V gene end was trimmed by 3 bases and the J gene end by 5 bases; junction bases not matched to a gene: 7. The CDR3 sequence is 14 residues long. CDR3 sequence: CASSIDRAPNEQYF. CDR3 nucleotide sequence: TGTGCCAGTAGTATCGACAGGGCGCCGAACGAGCAGTACTTC.

This chain connects TRBV7-2 to TRBJ1-5; D remains unclear. Germline V gives CDR1 SGHTA, CDR2 FQGNSA. This CDR3 has 15 amino acids. With 3 bases removed from V and 2 bases from J, the gap between germline ends came to 11 bases. CDR3 residues: CASSLVGLGNQPQHF. In DNA form, the CDR3 reads TGTGCCAGCAGCTTGGTAGGGCTAGGCAATCAGCCCCAGCATTTT.

This chain connects TRBV6-6 to TRBJ2-7, with D unclear. CDR1 is MNHNY, CDR2 SVGAGI, per germline (reference sequence). The CDR3 is 14 amino acids. V lost 6 bases and J 2 bases, leaving 14 bases between the germline ends. CDR3 coding DNA: TGTGCCAGCAGACCCAAGGCAAACACCTACGAGCAGTACTTC. Amino acids: CASRPKANTYEQYF.

This chain joins TRBV10-3 and TRBJ2-1, with D perhaps TRBD1 (5 bases). In germline, CDR1 is ENHRY, CDR2 SYGVKD. The CDR3 is made up of 14 amino acids. Trimming pared 3 bases from V and 6 bases from J, leaving 12 bases between. The chain's CDR3 is CAISDQGMGNEQFF. In nucleotides, the CDR3 is TGTGCCATCAGTGATCAGGGAATGGGCAATGAGCAGTTCTTC.

V usage is TRBV28 and J usage is TRBJ2-7; no clear D. V shed 4 bases and J shed 2 bases, with 12 bases lying between them. CDR3 length equals 14 residues. Per germline, CDR1 MDHEN and CDR2 SYDVKM. The CDR3 protein is CASSYSGLPYEQYF. The DNA for the CDR3 is TGTGCCAGCAGTTATAGTGGCCTACCCTACGAGCAGTACTTC.

A single count supports this clone. The chain recombines TRBV28 with TRBJ2-7; 8 positions agree with TRBD2. The CDR3 spans 12 residues. Germline V gene lookup returns CDR1 MDHEN and CDR2 SYDVKM. The J segment lost 3 bases and the V segment lost 6 bases, leaving 1 base of the junction unmatched. CDR3 in DNA: TGTGCCAGCAGGGGACTAGTCTACGAGCAGTACTTC. Translation: CASRGLVYEQYF. Full variable domain (rest looked up from reference TRBV28 and TRBJ2-7): DVKVTQSSRYLVKRTGEKVFLECVQDMDHENMFWYRQDPGLGLRLIYFSYDVKMKEKGDIPEGYSVSREKKERFSLILESASTNQTSMYLCASRGLVYEQYFGPGTRLTVT.

The chain employs TRBV5-6 and TRBJ2-1, with 7 bases matching TRBD1. This CDR3 spans 15 amino acids. Per germline, CDR1 SGHDT and CDR2 YYEEEE. J was trimmed by 2 bases and V by 1 base; bases with no gene match: 3. CDR3 in DNA: TGTGCCAGCAGCTTGAGAGGGGGCGCCTACAATGAGCAGTTCTTC. It specifies CASSLRGGAYNEQFF.

The chain has TRBV6-1 and TRBJ2-1; 7 nucleotides line up with TRBD2. The CDR3 is 17 residues long. Germline CDR1 is MNHNS and CDR2 is SASEGT. With 0 bases clipped from V and 8 bases from J, the junction kept 13 bases outside the gene matches. As DNA, the CDR3 is TGTGCCAGCAGTGAAGCGAGTGGCGGGAGTTGGATGCATGAGCAGTTCTTC. It is translated as CASSEASGGSWMHEQFF.

The rearrangement joins TRBV15 to TRBJ2-3; TRBD2 agrees at 7 bases. This CDR3 region has 14 residues. The germline CDR1 and CDR2 sequences are LNHNV and YYDKDF (reference sequence). V dropped 2 bases and J dropped 3; count of bases not matched to a gene: 2. The CDR3 loop reads CATSRLAATDTQYF. The CDR3 bases are TGTGCCACCAGCAGACTAGCGGCTACAGATACGCAGTATTTT.

The chain carries TRBV15 and TRBJ2-1; D may be TRBD2 (5 bases). Trimming stripped 3 bases from V and 8 bases from J, with 17 bases between. Germline assignment: CDR1 LNHNV and CDR2 YYDKDF (reference sequence). The length of the CDR3 is 15 residues. The CDR3 sequence is CATSSRGPSGDEQFF. The CDR3 region has the DNA TGTGCCACCAGCAGTCGCGGGCCGTCCGGGGATGAGCAGTTCTTC.

The chain is built from TRBV19 and TRBJ2-5; 10 positions agree with TRBD2. Looked up from germline, CDR1 is LNHDA and CDR2 is SQIVND (reference sequence). The CDR3 is made up of 13 amino acids. V lost 6 bases to trimming and J lost 5 bases; unmatched junction nucleotides: 3. Written as DNA, the CDR3 is TGTGCCAGTAGGGCTAGCGGGAGTGAGACCCAGTACTTC. Encoded protein: CASRASGSETQYF.

The chain couples TRBV6-1 to TRBJ1-1; D is unclear. The ends were cut back, 5 bases at V and 1 base at J, with 11 bases in the middle. This CDR3 spans 14 amino acids. Germline V CDR1 and CDR2: MNHNS, SASEGT. The DNA for the CDR3 is TGTGCCAGCAGTCGAGGACTGGGGAACACTGAAGCTTTCTTT. Encoded protein: CASSRGLGNTEAFF.

CDR3 protein: CASSVGQLLTSQKQFF. The CDR3 bases are TGTGCCAGCAGCGTAGGCCAGCTCCTCACCTCCCAAAAGCAGTTCTTC. This chain links TRBV9 with TRBJ2-1, with D uncertain. CDR1 and CDR2 (germline): SGDLS, YYNGEE. Trimming removed 0 bases at V and 11 bases at J, with 21 bases between. There are 16 residues in the CDR3. The whole variable domain, filled in from reference TRBV9 and TRBJ2-1, reads DSGVTQTPKHLITATGQRVTLRCSPRSGDLSVYWYQQSLDQGLQFLIQYYNGEERAKGNILERFSAQQFPDLHSELNLSSLELGDSALYFCASSVGQLLTSQKQFFGPGTRLTVL.

V and J are TRBV4-3 and TRBJ2-1; 10 bases align to TRBD2. The CDR3 loop spans 16 amino acids. Germline assignment: CDR1 LGHNA and CDR2 YSLEER. J gave up 2 bases and V 4 bases, and 5 bases lay outside the gene matches. In DNA, the CDR3 is TGCGCCAGCAGCCCCAGGACTAGCGGACCCTACAATGAGCAGTTCTTC. It yields the protein CASSPRTSGPYNEQFF.

V and J are TRBV5-4 and TRBJ1-2, with TRBD1 matching 8 bases. CDR1 is SGHNT and CDR2 is YYREEE in the germline V gene (reference sequence). V lost 5 bases to trimming and J lost 4 bases; unmatched junction nucleotides: 7. The CDR3 is 14 residues long. In DNA, the CDR3 is TGTGCCAGCAGTCTTCCCGGGACAGGCTATGGCTACACCTTC. Translating gives CASSLPGTGYGYTF.

The chain recombines TRBV1 with TRBJ2-5; the DNA was not used to check the table's D call, TRBD2. TRBV1 is tagged as a pseudogene. This CDR3 comprises 16 residues. This CDR3 is CTSSQGTSDSPETQYF. As DNA, the CDR3 is TGCACCAGCAGCCAAGGGACTAGCGATTCCCCAGAGACCCAGTACTTC.

This chain connects TRBV11-2 to TRBJ2-3, with 12 bases lining up with TRBD2. Per germline, CDR1 SGHAT and CDR2 FQNNGV. This CDR3 spans 15 amino acids. The J segment lost 2 bases and the V segment lost 4 bases, leaving 1 base of the junction unmatched. The CDR3 loop reads CASSWTSGTTDTQYF. The DNA for the CDR3 is TGTGCCAGCAGCTGGACTAGCGGGACCACAGATACGCAGTATTTT.

This chain links TRBV11-3 with TRBJ2-2, with 9 bases matching TRBD1. The germline CDR1 and CDR2 sequences are SGHNT and YENEEA. CDR3 length: 17 residues. J gave up 1 base and V 5 bases, and 8 bases lay outside the gene matches. Written as DNA, the CDR3 is TGTGCCAGCAGCGGACAGGGGACATTTTTGAACACCGGGGAGCTGTTTTTT. Translating gives CASSGQGTFLNTGELFF.

The chain is built from TRBV29-1 and TRBJ2-7, with 8 bases that match TRBD1. V shed 3 bases and J 2 bases; nucleotides not matched to a gene: 9. The CDR3 totals 15 residues. Germline V gene sequence: CDR1 SQVTM, CDR2 ANQGSEA. The CDR3 region has the DNA TGCAGCGTTGATGTTACCGGGACAGGTACCTACGAGCAGTACTTC. Its translation: CSVDVTGTGTYEQYF.

This rearrangement joins TRBV6-5 to TRBJ2-7; 7 bases align to TRBD2. The length of the CDR3 is 15 residues. V gave up 2 bases and J gave up 3 bases; unmatched junction bases: 7. Per germline, CDR1 MNHEY and CDR2 SVGAGI. CDR3 in amino acids: CASSYSAGAHYEQYF. CDR3 sequence (DNA): TGTGCCAGCAGTTACAGCGCGGGAGCCCACTACGAGCAGTACTTC.